This passage covers 24 T cell receptor beta chains from one sample sequenced in a study of shared clonotypes between healthy human individuals. TCRdb's copy holds only in-frame clones and misses some; the assay was immunoSEQ multiplex PCR. The table has approximately 2.1 million clones, more than 85% seen once; the top ten hold 0.39%. What was sequenced was naive CD4+ T cells from PBMCs. Sample subset: CD45RA+ positively selected. These receptors originate from a man younger than 35 in good health. Some clones in this sample may be carry-over from other donors' samples.

A single count supports this clone. The chain employs TRBV4-1 and TRBJ2-3; 11 positions match TRBD2. Germline V gene lookup returns CDR1 MGHRA and CDR2 YSYEKL. V lost 1 base, J lost 3 bases, and 18 bases stayed unmatched. CDR3 length equals 21 residues. CDR3 nucleotides: TGCGCCAGCAGCCAAGGCGGGGAACTAGCGGGAGTGGAAAGGACTACAGATACGCAGTATTTT. The encoded protein is CASSQGGELAGVERTTDTQYF.

About this clone: This sample also contains other DNA sequences that code for the same CDR3. The chain carries TRBV19 and TRBJ2-1; the D gene is possibly TRBD1 (5 bases). Deletions cut 0 bases from V and 0 bases from J, with 6 bases between. The CDR3 runs to 15 residues. From germline, CDR1 is LNHDA and CDR2 SQIVND (reference sequence). The CDR3 bases are TGTGCCAGTAGTATAGAAGGGGACTCCTACAATGAGCAGTTCTTC. Its protein is CASSIEGDSYNEQFF. The whole variable domain, remainder taken from reference TRBV19 and TRBJ2-1, is DGGITQSPKYLFRKEGQNVTLSCEQNLNHDAMYWYRQDPGQGLRLIYYSQIVNDFQKGDIAEGYSVSREKKESFPLTVTSAQKNPTAFYLCASSIEGDSYNEQFFGPGTRLTVL.

The rearrangement links TRBV10-3 to TRBJ1-5, with D possibly matching TRBD1 (5 bases). Trimming took off 4 bases at V and 6 bases at J, with 16 bases between the two ends. The germline CDR1 and CDR2 sequences are ENHRY and SYGVKD. This CDR3 has 15 amino acids. The CDR3 DNA reads TGTGCCATCAGTGGGCAACAGGAAAAGGGTCAGCCCCAGCATTTT. This codes for CAISGQQEKGQPQHF.

V usage is TRBV19 and J usage is TRBJ1-5; D unclear. This CDR3 has 14 amino acids. Germline V gene data show CDR1 as LNHDA and CDR2 as SQIVND (reference sequence). V was trimmed by 4 bases and J by 5 bases, leaving 12 bases between them. Written as DNA, the CDR3 is TGTGCCAGTAGTACTGAGAATGGCTATCAGCCCCAGCATTTT. Protein product: CASSTENGYQPQHF.

The chain joins TRBV29-1 to TRBJ2-7; 10 bases line up with TRBD2. Germline V gene lookup returns CDR1 SQVTM and CDR2 ANQGSEA. With V trimmed by 4 bases and J by 5 bases, 5 bases remained unmatched. The CDR3 spans 13 residues. CDR3 residues: CSVAGLAIHEQYF. CDR3 DNA sequence: TGCAGCGTTGCGGGACTAGCGATCCACGAGCAGTACTTC.

V gene TRBV5-1 combines with J gene TRBJ1-2, with D possibly TRBD1 on 5 matching bases. The CDR3 sequence is 11 residues long. The V end lost 2 bases, the J end lost 7 bases, and 6 bases lay between the germline ends. Germline V gives CDR1 SGHRS, CDR2 YFSETQ. The CDR3 sequence: CASSLTGGYTF. The DNA of the CDR3 is TGCGCCAGCAGCTTAACAGGTGGCTACACCTTC.

The chain uses TRBV14 and TRBJ2-6; 7 nucleotides match TRBD1. This CDR3 spans 18 amino acids. CDR1 SGHDN and CDR2 FVKESK come from the germline V gene. Trimming cost V 4 bases and J 0 bases; bases outside gene matches: 9. CDR3 in DNA: TGTGCCAGCAGCCTTAGACAGGGACAAAGCTCTGGGGCCAACGTCCTGACTTTC. Its translation is CASSLRQGQSSGANVLTF. Supplemented by reference TRBV14 and TRBJ2-6, the full variable domain reads EAGVTQFPSHSVIEKGQTVTLRCDPISGHDNLYWYRRVMGKEIKFLLHFVKESKQDESGMPNNRFLAERTGGTYSTLKVQPAELEDSGVYFCASSLRQGQSSGANVLTFGAGSRLTVL.

This chain uses TRBV5-4 with TRBJ1-1, with D unclear. The CDR3 consists of 14 residues. Looked up from germline, CDR1 is SGHNT and CDR2 is YYREEE (reference sequence). The V end lost 0 bases, the J end lost 2 bases, and 8 bases lay between the germline ends. The CDR3: CASSLETTNTEAFF. The CDR3 coding sequence is TGTGCCAGCAGCTTGGAGACAACTAACACTGAAGCTTTCTTT.

V gene TRBV11-3 combines with J gene TRBJ2-1; D tentatively reads TRBD1 or TRBD2 (6 bases each). The CDR3 is 15 residues long. Germline V gene data show CDR1 as SGHNT and CDR2 as YENEEA. With 5 bases removed from V and 3 bases from J, the gap between germline ends came to 14 bases. The CDR3 DNA sequence: TGTGCCAGCAGCCCGGAGGGACATAGCTACAATGAGCAGTTCTTC. It yields the protein CASSPEGHSYNEQFF.

The J gene is TRBJ1-1, the V gene TRBV7-9; D unresolved. This CDR3 region has 11 residues. The germline gives CDR1 SEHNR, CDR2 FQNEAQ (reference sequence). V lost 7 bases to trimming and J lost 5 bases, with 8 bases between them. CDR3 DNA: TGTGCCAGCACCCCGGAGACTGAAGCTTTCTTT. Translating it yields CASTPETEAFF.

V usage is TRBV2 and J usage is TRBJ1-6; D unclear. The CDR3 spans 15 residues. Trimming shortened V by 4 bases and J by 9 bases, and 16 bases separated the two germline ends. The germline gives CDR1 SNHLY, CDR2 FYNNEI. CDR3 coding DNA: TGTGCCAGCAGTGTTTCCCCCACCGCGGGTTCACCCCTCCACTTT. It codes for CASSVSPTAGSPLHF.

This rearrangement joins TRBV7-9 to TRBJ1-1, with unresolved D. The CDR3 sequence is 13 residues long. CDR1 and CDR2 from the germline V gene are SEHNR and FQNEAQ (reference sequence). V gave up 2 bases and J gave up 6 bases, with 10 bases separating them. CDR3 DNA: TGTGCCAGCAGCTTATTGTTATCAGCTGAAGCTTTCTTT. Its protein is CASSLLLSAEAFF.

This clone was found once. V and J are TRBV19 and TRBJ1-5; D is perhaps TRBD1 (5 bases). Between the trimmed V and J ends, which lost 5 bases and 3 bases, there was a span of 14 bases. Germline CDR1 LNHDA, CDR2 SQIVND (reference sequence). This CDR3 has 15 residues. The CDR3 region is CASSPVGANNQPQHF. The CDR3 nucleotides are TGTGCCAGTAGTCCGGTAGGGGCGAACAATCAGCCCCAGCATTTT.

V and J are TRBV7-2 and TRBJ2-7; TRBD1 might be the D (6 bases). Germline V lookup: CDR1 SGHTA, CDR2 FQGNSA. Trimming shortened V by 1 base and J by 2 bases, and 9 bases separated the two germline ends. The CDR3 consists of 14 residues. Here the CDR3 reads CASSLDGQTYEQYF. DNA for the CDR3: TGTGCCAGCAGCTTAGATGGACAGACCTACGAGCAGTACTTC.

The chain couples TRBV30 to TRBJ1-6; D call uncertain. Germline V CDR1 and CDR2: GTSNPN, SVGIG (reference sequence). The CDR3 runs to 14 residues. V lost 4 bases to trimming and J lost 10 bases, with 17 bases between them. The CDR3 reads CAWTVGRPESPLHF. The DNA for the CDR3 is TGTGCCTGGACTGTAGGCCGTCCGGAATCACCCCTCCACTTT.

The rearrangement links TRBV7-2 to TRBJ2-2, with D unclear. This CDR3 contains 13 residues. V was cut by 4 bases and J by 3 bases, with 6 bases left in between. Germline-derived CDR1 and CDR2 are SGHTA and FQGNSA. CDR3 in DNA: TGTGCCAGCAGCTCAACTTACACCGGGGAGCTGTTTTTT. Its translation: CASSSTYTGELFF.

Only one count was recorded for this clone. The chain couples TRBV12-5 to TRBJ2-5, with 12 positions matching TRBD2. The CDR3 length is 18 residues. Trimming at V came to 4 bases and at J to 3 bases, leaving 12 bases not matched to a gene. The germline CDR1 and CDR2 sequences are LGHNT and FRNRAP. In nucleotides, the CDR3 is TGTGCTAGTGGTTCATATCATCACGGACTAGCGGGGAAAGAGACCCAGTACTTC. It codes for CASGSYHHGLAGKETQYF.

The chain joins TRBV7-9 to TRBJ1-5, with TRBD1 identical over 7 bases. The length of the CDR3 is 14 residues. In germline, CDR1 is SEHNR, CDR2 FQNEAQ (reference sequence). Trimming cost V 5 bases and J 7 bases; bases outside gene matches: 8. CDR3 bases: TGTGCCAGCAGCCCCGACAGGGAGGGGCAGCCCCAGCATTTT. It encodes CASSPDREGQPQHF.

The V and J genes are TRBV7-9 and TRBJ2-2; the D call may be TRBD1 or TRBD2 (5 bases each). Germline CDR1 SEHNR, CDR2 FQNEAQ (reference sequence). Trimming removed 8 bases from V and 4 bases from J, with 23 bases in between. The length of the CDR3 is 17 residues. CDR3 protein: CASLWGSPLIFTGELFF. CDR3 nucleotides: TGTGCCAGCTTGTGGGGGTCTCCACTAATTTTCACCGGGGAGCTGTTTTTT.

CDR3 sequence (DNA): TGTGCCAGCAGCTTGGGCCCGTCAAACTGCTACGAGCAGTACTTC. Encoded protein: CASSLGPSNCYEQYF. The chain combines TRBV5-8 with TRBJ2-7; D gene uncertain. The CDR3 consists of 15 residues. CDR1 SGHTS and CDR2 YDEGEE come from the germline V gene. The V and J ends lost 0 bases and 3 bases respectively, with 13 bases between them.

This clone was detected only once. This rearrangement joins TRBV11-2 to TRBJ2-5; either TRBD1 or TRBD2 may supply D (6 bases each). The J call could be wrong; TRBJ2-7 is a better fit for the DNA end. Germline V gene data show CDR1 as SGHAT and CDR2 as FQNNGV. The CDR3 extends over 12 amino acids. The CDR3 DNA reads as TGTGCCAGCAGCCCACAGGGAGGCGAGCAGTACTTC. Protein: CASSPQGGEQYF.

The CDR3 bases are TGTGCCAGCAGCTTATGGTTATTCGATGGCTACACCTTC. Amino acid sequence: CASSLWLFDGYTF. V and J are TRBV7-3 and TRBJ1-2, with D unclear. Germline loops: CDR1 SGHTA, CDR2 FQGTGA. Trimming pared 2 bases from V and 6 bases from J, leaving 10 bases between. The CDR3 spans 13 residues.

CDR3 nucleotides: TGTGCCAGTAGTATAGGGAGAACCTATCAGCCCCAGCATTTT. Its protein product is CASSIGRTYQPQHF. The chain uses TRBV19 and TRBJ1-5, with D unclear. V lost 1 base and J lost 5, with 9 bases in between. This CDR3 comprises 14 residues. Germline V CDR1 and CDR2: LNHDA, SQIVND (reference sequence).

The J gene is TRBJ2-1, the V gene TRBV7-9, with TRBD1 matching 7 bases. With 4 bases clipped from V and 5 bases from J, the junction kept 5 bases outside the gene matches. The CDR3 loop spans 14 amino acids. Germline loops: CDR1 SEHNR, CDR2 FQNEAQ (reference sequence). The CDR3 protein is CASSSRDRDNEQFF. Here the CDR3 DNA reads TGTGCCAGCAGCTCCCGGGACAGAGACAATGAGCAGTTCTTC.